Each of the 17 T cell receptor beta chains below was sequenced from the same sample in a study of T-cell reconstitution after alpha-beta-depleted transplantation in children. Construction of the TCRbeta library involved unique molecular identifiers. TCRdb called the PCR reads again in MiXCR, with one record for every CDR3 protein. The repertoire includes 450,000 to 550,000 distinct CDR3 sequences, over 10% of them detected once, and around 13% sits in the top ten. The sequences come from PBMCs, mostly from graft donor cells, collected 180 days after TCRalphabeta/CD19-depleted stem cell transplant. These TCRs come from a female patient between 2 and 15 years old who had a stem cell transplant for aplastic anemia, so the T cells may come from the graft donor.

This clonotype showed up just a few times. The V and J genes are TRBV7-8 and TRBJ2-3, with 11 nucleotides matching TRBD1. Germline loops: CDR1 SGHVS, CDR2 FQNEAQ. Germline trimming cut 4 bases from V and 3 bases from J; bases unmatched to any gene: 6. This CDR3 contains 16 residues. This chain's CDR3 is CASSYGQGAWTDTQYF. CDR3 coding DNA: TGTGCCAGCAGCTACGGACAGGGGGCATGGACAGATACGCAGTATTTT.

The chain is built from TRBV6-6 and TRBJ1-6; maybe TRBD1 (5 bases). The CDR3 sequence is 13 residues long. Trimming shortened V by 3 bases and J by 14 bases, and 14 bases separated the two germline ends. Germline values: CDR1 MNHNY, CDR2 SVGAGI (reference sequence). The CDR3 loop reads CASSYGGNWSLHF. The CDR3 DNA follows: TGTGCCAGCAGTTATGGGGGGAATTGGTCCCTCCACTTT.

Only a few counts were recorded for this clonotype. The rearrangement links TRBV5-5 to TRBJ1-1; D remains unclear. The CDR3 loop spans 13 amino acids. Trimming shortened V by 0 bases and J by 10 bases, and 13 bases separated the two germline ends. CDR1 is SGHKS, CDR2 YYEKEE, per germline (reference sequence). CDR3 coding DNA: TGTGCCAGCAGCTTGGTCAGTGCGGCAGGAGCTTTCTTT. As protein: CASSLVSAAGAFF.

This clonotype was recorded a few times. The chain links TRBV7-2 to TRBJ2-5, with 8 bases lining up with TRBD1. Trimming took 5 bases from V and 2 from J; bases not matched to a gene: 7. CDR3 length: 15 residues. Germline-derived CDR1 and CDR2 are SGHTA and FQGNSA. This CDR3 reads CASSTGQAPQETQYF. In DNA form, the CDR3 reads TGTGCCAGCAGCACGGGACAGGCGCCTCAAGAGACCCAGTACTTC.

This clonotype was detected a few times. The chain links TRBV2 to TRBJ2-1, with D tentatively TRBD2 (6 bases). Germline V gene lookup returns CDR1 SNHLY and CDR2 FYNNEI. The CDR3 length is 15 residues. Trimming left V 6 bases short and J 1 base short, with 13 bases between. This CDR3 is CASRTTRESYNEQFF. CDR3 nucleotide sequence: TGTGCCAGCAGGACGACTAGGGAGTCCTACAATGAGCAGTTCTTC.

As to this clonotype: An end of the junction does not agree with germline; a read error may underlie this. The rearrangement joins TRBV4-3 to TRBJ2-5; a weak D match, TRBD2 (6 bases). Germline V gives CDR1 LGHNA, CDR2 YSLEER. The CDR3 has 16 amino acids. The chain's CDR3 is CASSQEGGPLQETQNF. The DNA of the CDR3 is TGCGCCAGCAGCCAAGAGGGGGGTCCTCTGCAAGAGACCCAGAACTTC.

The chain combines TRBV5-1 with TRBJ2-3; possibly TRBD1 for D (6 bases). The ends were cut back, 4 bases at V and 2 bases at J, with 14 bases in the middle. Germline V lookup: CDR1 SGHRS, CDR2 YFSETQ. This CDR3 contains 15 residues. The CDR3 sequence: CASSVPGHATDTQYF. In DNA form, the CDR3 reads TGCGCCAGCAGCGTACCGGGACACGCCACAGATACGCAGTATTTT.

In this sample, this clonotype turned up a few times. The rearrangement joins TRBV28 to TRBJ2-7; 9 nucleotides match TRBD1. The J segment lost 2 bases and the V segment lost 7 bases, leaving 12 bases of the junction unmatched. The CDR3 extends over 16 amino acids. The V gene's germline CDR1 is MDHEN and CDR2 SYDVKM. The CDR3: CASNTRWDRVPYEQYF. DNA for the CDR3: TGTGCCAGCAACACAAGGTGGGACAGGGTCCCCTACGAGCAGTACTTC. Based on the CDR3 plus reference TRBV28 and TRBJ2-7, the full variable domain is DVKVTQSSRYLVKRTGEKVFLECVQDMDHENMFWYRQDPGLGLRLIYFSYDVKMKEKGDIPEGYSVSREKKERFSLILESASTNQTSMYLCASNTRWDRVPYEQYFGPGTRLTVT.

This clonotype has just a few counts. V is TRBV5-6 and J is TRBJ2-5, with 7 bases lining up with TRBD2. The junction had 11 bases not matched to a gene; V was cut back by 4 bases and J by 5 bases. The CDR3 length is 15 residues. From germline, CDR1 is SGHDT and CDR2 YYEEEE. The CDR3 DNA is TGTGCCAGCAGCCCGGGACTAACTGCCAGGGAGACCCAGTACTTC. It is translated as CASSPGLTARETQYF.

This clonotype occurred a few times. This chain joins TRBV6-1 and TRBJ1-1; D possibly corresponds to TRBD1 (6 bases). The CDR3 extends over 15 amino acids. Germline V gene lookup returns CDR1 MNHNS and CDR2 SASEGT. V was cut by 9 bases and J by 1 base, with 18 bases left in between. The CDR3 bases are TGTGCCAGTGTGCCTTGGGGGCATTCGAACACTGAAGCTTTCTTT. It yields the protein CASVPWGHSNTEAFF.

This chain connects TRBV5-1 to TRBJ2-7; D is tentatively TRBD1 or TRBD2 (5 bases each). Trimming cost V 3 bases and J 0 bases, with 13 bases left between them. CDR3 length: 15 amino acids. Germline V lookup: CDR1 SGHRS, CDR2 YFSETQ. CDR3 DNA: TGCGCCAGCAGCTGGGGGTGGGGTGCCTCCTACGAGCAGTACGTC. It encodes CASSWGWGASYEQYV.

This clonotype was recorded a few times. V and J are TRBV6-1 and TRBJ1-5, with TRBD1 identical over 7 bases. The germline V gene has CDR1 MNHNS and CDR2 SASEGT. The CDR3 loop spans 15 amino acids. V dropped 5 bases and J dropped 0; count of bases not matched to a gene: 4. CDR3 sequence: CASSRGGNSNQPQHF. The CDR3 coding sequence is TGTGCCAGCAGTCGAGGGGGCAATAGCAATCAGCCCCAGCATTTT.

This clonotype has a handful of counts. The chain couples TRBV7-6 to TRBJ1-1, with a tentative D call TRBD1 (5 bases). The CDR3 is 13 amino acids. The V and J ends lost 5 bases and 5 bases respectively, with 12 bases between them. Germline assignment: CDR1 SGHVS and CDR2 FNYEAQ. In nucleotides, the CDR3 is TGTGCCAGCAGCCCGGGACTTAAAACTGAAGCTTTCTTT. Translation: CASSPGLKTEAFF.

This clonotype was detected a few times. The chain employs TRBV7-2 and TRBJ1-5, with no clear D. Germline V CDR1 and CDR2: SGHTA, FQGNSA. The length of the CDR3 is 16 residues. The germline V and J ends were trimmed by 2 bases and 3 bases, with 14 bases remaining between them. The CDR3 protein is CASSLSGRSVNQPQHF. The DNA of the CDR3 is TGTGCCAGCAGCTTATCCGGCAGAAGTGTCAATCAGCCCCAGCATTTT.

The chain carries TRBV7-9 and TRBJ2-2, with D possibly TRBD2 on 5 matching bases. This CDR3 region has 17 residues. Trimming took 1 base from V and 1 from J, leaving 13 bases between them. In germline, CDR1 is SEHNR, CDR2 FQNEAQ (reference sequence). The CDR3 region is CASSLVWGVVNTGELFF. DNA for the CDR3: TGTGCCAGCAGCTTAGTATGGGGAGTAGTGAACACCGGGGAGCTGTTTTTT.

This clonotype has only a few counts. V is TRBV12-3 or TRBV12-4 and J is TRBJ2-5; 9 bases fit TRBD2. The CDR3 is made up of 16 amino acids. With V trimmed by 0 bases and J by 2 bases, 4 bases remained unmatched. Written as DNA, the CDR3 is TGTGCCAGCAGTTTAGCGCGGCGGGGGGGGCAAGAGACCCAGTACTTC. It specifies CASSLARRGGQETQYF.

This clonotype was observed a handful of times. V usage is TRBV5-5 and J usage is TRBJ1-3; perhaps TRBD1 as D (6 bases). CDR1 and CDR2 (germline): SGHKS, YYEKEE (reference sequence). V lost 4 bases and J 0 bases, leaving 11 bases between the germline ends. The CDR3 has 15 amino acids. CDR3 DNA: TGTGCCAGCAGCATTTTGACAGGCTCTGGAAACACCATATATTTT. It specifies CASSILTGSGNTIYF.